The 13 T cell receptor beta chains below come from one sample, sequenced in a study of T cell responses to AZD1222 COVID-19 vaccine. The assay was immunoSEQ multiplex PCR, and TCRdb's table has in-frame clones only and misses some. The sample carries about 81,000 clones, 80% to 95% recorded once. The sequenced sample was peripheral blood, obtained 28 days after the second AZD1222 dose. Receptor source: an adult who received the AZD1222 COVID-19 vaccine.

This clone was observed a single time. V is TRBV12-3 or TRBV12-4 and J is TRBJ2-7, with D hard to call. The CDR3 consists of 13 residues. Trimming cost V 3 bases and J 0 bases, with 6 bases left between them. CDR3 loop: CASSLVSSYEQYF. DNA for the CDR3: TGTGCCAGCAGTTTGGTCAGCTCCTACGAGCAGTACTTC.

This chain joins TRBV7-8 and TRBJ1-1; TRBD1 matches at 7 bases. The germline CDR1 and CDR2 sequences are SGHVS and FQNEAQ. The V and J ends lost 5 bases and 5 bases, in that order; junction bases with no gene match: 11. This CDR3 contains 15 residues. The DNA for the CDR3 is TGTGCCAGCAGCCCCTCGGGACAGCGGAGGACTGAAGCTTTCTTT. This encodes CASSPSGQRRTEAFF.

This clone showed up just a few times. This chain links TRBV10-3 with TRBJ2-3; D might be TRBD2 (6 bases). V lost 10 bases to trimming and J lost 2 bases, with 10 bases between them. This CDR3 region has 12 residues. Germline values: CDR1 ENHRY, CDR2 SYGVKD. The CDR3 sequence: CATRDSTDTQYF. CDR3 coding DNA: TGTGCCACAAGGGACTCCACAGATACGCAGTATTTT.

The rearrangement links TRBV6-5 to TRBJ2-5, with 8 positions matching TRBD1. The CDR3 loop spans 13 amino acids. Germline CDR1 reads MNHEY; CDR2 reads SVGAGI. With 5 bases clipped from V and 5 bases from J, the junction kept 4 bases outside the gene matches. The CDR3 sequence is CASSIHRGETQYF. The CDR3 DNA reads as TGTGCCAGCAGTATCCACAGGGGGGAGACCCAGTACTTC.

This clone has just a few counts. This sequence joins TRBV21-1 and TRBJ2-3; the table assigns TRBD1, which was not confirmed against the DNA. TRBV21-1 is deemed a pseudogene. This CDR3 contains 16 residues. CDR3 sequence reads: CASSSLPTGHTDTQYF. CDR3 DNA sequence: TGTGCCAGCAGCTCCCTACCGACAGGGCACACAGATACGCAGTATTTT.

V usage is TRBV9 and J usage is TRBJ2-7; D gene unclear. The CDR3 consists of 16 residues. Germline CDR1 SGDLS, CDR2 YYNGEE. The V and J ends lost 0 bases and 0 bases respectively, with 13 bases between them. CDR3 DNA: TGTGCCAGCAGCGTAGGACACCGGTCAAGCTCCTACGAGCAGTACTTC. It translates to CASSVGHRSSSYEQYF.

V gene TRBV7-3 combines with J gene TRBJ2-3; unclear D gene. V lost 5 bases and J 3 bases, leaving 9 bases between the germline ends. Germline values: CDR1 SGHTA, CDR2 FQGTGA. The CDR3 totals 13 residues. CDR3 coding DNA: TGTGCCAGCAGCCCTCGACCTACAGATACGCAGTATTTT. This translates into CASSPRPTDTQYF. Full variable domain (remainder filled in from reference TRBV7-3 and TRBJ2-3): GAGVSQTPSNKVTEKGKYVELRCDPISGHTALYWYRQSLGQGPEFLIYFQGTGAADDSGLPNDRFFAVRPEGSVSTLKIQRTERGDSAVYLCASSPRPTDTQYFGPGTRLTVL.

CDR3 loop: CASSPRIQETQYF. The DNA for the CDR3 is TGTGCCAGCAGTCCTAGGATCCAAGAGACCCAGTACTTC. The J gene is TRBJ2-5, the V gene TRBV2, with D uncertain. Germline-derived CDR1 and CDR2 are SNHLY and FYNNEI. V lost 5 bases and J 1 base, leaving 8 bases between the germline ends. The CDR3 covers 13 residues. Using reference TRBV2 and TRBJ2-5 for the parts outside the CDR3, the full variable domain is EPEVTQTPSHQVTQMGQEVILRCVPISNHLYFYWYRQILGQKVEFLVSFYNNEISEKSEIFDDQFSVERPDGSNFTLKIRSTKLEDSAMYFCASSPRIQETQYFGPGTRLLVL.

The chain combines TRBV1 with TRBJ2-7; the table's D call, TRBD2, was not checked against the DNA. TRBV1 is marked as a pseudogene. This CDR3 is built from 17 residues. The DNA of the CDR3 is TGCACCAGCAGCCTTCCCCGACTAGCGGGACTCTTTTACGAGCAGTACTTC. Translating gives CTSSLPRLAGLFYEQYF.

J is TRBJ2-7 and V is TRBV6-6; TRBD1 is a possible D gene (5 bases). Germline V gene sequence: CDR1 MNHNY, CDR2 SVGAGI (reference sequence). This CDR3 comprises 15 residues. V lost 5 bases to trimming and J lost 2 bases, with 16 bases between them. CDR3 nucleotides: TGTGCCAGCAGTCCCGATCCCGACAGAGCCTACGAGCAGTACTTC. Encoded protein: CASSPDPDRAYEQYF.

The J gene is TRBJ2-6, the V gene TRBV4-2, with a possible D match to TRBD1 (6 bases). This CDR3 spans 19 amino acids. Germline CDR1 and CDR2: LGHNA and YNFKEQ. The V end lost 0 bases, the J end lost 0 bases, and 15 bases lay between the germline ends. CDR3 region: CASSQDLQDSHSGANVLTF. For the CDR3, the DNA is TGTGCCAGCAGCCAAGATTTGCAGGACAGCCACTCTGGGGCCAACGTCCTGACTTTC.

This chain uses TRBV5-6 with TRBJ2-3, with unresolved D. Looked up from germline, CDR1 is SGHDT and CDR2 is YYEEEE. The CDR3 contains 15 residues. Between the trimmed V and J ends, which lost 2 bases and 6 bases, there was a span of 16 bases. CDR3 amino acids: CASSLRLGQLDTQYF. The CDR3, as DNA: TGTGCCAGCAGCTTACGATTGGGTCAACTGGATACGCAGTATTTT. The entire variable domain, with the rest obtained from reference TRBV5-6 and TRBJ2-3, is as follows: DAGVTQSPTHLIKTRGQQVTLRCSPKSGHDTVSWYQQALGQGPQFIFQYYEEEERQRGNFPDRFSGHQFPNYSSELNVNALLLGDSALYLCASSLRLGQLDTQYFGPGTRLTVL.

The chain joins TRBV3-1 (or the pseudogene TRBV3-2) to TRBJ1-6; 8 nucleotides agree with TRBD1. The germline V gene encodes CDR1 LGHDT and CDR2 YNNKEL (reference sequence). The CDR3 loop spans 14 amino acids. V was pared by 3 bases and J by 7 bases, with 2 bases of the junction left unmatched. This CDR3 reads CASSQDRANSPLHF. Written as DNA, the CDR3 is TGTGCCAGCAGCCAGGACAGGGCCAATTCACCCCTCCACTTT.